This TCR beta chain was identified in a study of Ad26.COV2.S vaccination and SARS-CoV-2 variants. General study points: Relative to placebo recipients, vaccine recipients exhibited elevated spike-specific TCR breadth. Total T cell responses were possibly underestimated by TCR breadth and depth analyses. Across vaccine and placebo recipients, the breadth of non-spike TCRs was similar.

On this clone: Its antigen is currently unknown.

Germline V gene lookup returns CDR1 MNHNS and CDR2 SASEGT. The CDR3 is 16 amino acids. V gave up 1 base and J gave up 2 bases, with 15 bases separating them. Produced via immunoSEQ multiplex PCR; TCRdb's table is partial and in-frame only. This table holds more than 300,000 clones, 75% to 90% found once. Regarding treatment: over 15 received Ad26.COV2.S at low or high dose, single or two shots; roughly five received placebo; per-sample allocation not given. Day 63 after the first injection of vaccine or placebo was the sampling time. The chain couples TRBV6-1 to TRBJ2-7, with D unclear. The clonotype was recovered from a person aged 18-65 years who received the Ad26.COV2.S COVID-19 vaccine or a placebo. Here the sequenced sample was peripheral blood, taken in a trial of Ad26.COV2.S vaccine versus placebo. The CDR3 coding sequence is TGTGCCAGCAGTGAAGGGTCTCTTCCGGAGACCTACGAGCAGTACTTC. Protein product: CASSEGSLPETYEQYF.